Listed below are T cell receptor beta chains from one sample, sequenced in a study of T cells in Graves' hyperthyroidism and ophthalmopathy. Each CDR3 protein gets one entry after TCRdb re-called the multiplex PCR reads with MiXCR. The sample has about 110,000 distinct CDR3 sequences, roughly 15% seen once; the top ten hold under 45%. The material sequenced was blood. Every receptor here comes from a woman between 45 and 65 years old with Graves' hyperthyroidism. Both conserved end residues are part of each CDR3. Each record gives: clone size, D gene, J gene, V gene, CDR3 DNA, CDR3 protein. A D gene is named only where the DNA matches it firmly. Some rows have no size entry. The others give once, few or many, or a class for an expanded clone.

few	TRBD1	TRBJ1-6	TRBV20-1	TGCAGTGCTAGGGCAGGGGGTCAATATAATTCACCCCTCCACTTT	CSARAGGQYNSPLHF
.	.	TRBJ2-2	TRBV7-3	TGTGCCAGCAGCTTAGGGGCCCCCGGGGAGCTGTTTTTT	CASSLGAPGELFF
many	.	TRBJ1-5	TRBV27	TGTGCCAGCAGTTTGGCCCCCCCCAGGGGCAACAATCAGCCCCAGCATTTT	CASSLAPPRGNNQPQHF
many	.	TRBJ2-1	TRBV7-9	TGTGCCAGCAGCTTACAACCATACAATGAGCAGTTCTTC	CASSLQPYNEQFF
.	.	TRBJ1-5	TRBV6-2/TRBV6-3	TGTGCCAGCAGTTATAGTCCGGGGAGCGGACAGCCCCAGCATTTT	CASSYSPGSGQPQHF
many	TRBD1	TRBJ1-6	TRBV28	TGTGCCAGCAGTGAGACAGGGGGTTGGAATTCACCCCTCCACTTT	CASSETGGWNSPLHF
many	.	TRBJ1-1	TRBV5-1	TGCGCCAGCAGCTTGGCCGTTCAGGGGAACACTGAAGCTTTCTTT	CASSLAVQGNTEAFF
many	TRBD1	TRBJ1-5	TRBV2	TGTGCCAGCACACAGGGGGCTGGGGGCAATCAGCCCCAGCATTTT	CASTQGAGGNQPQHF
many	TRBD1	TRBJ1-6	TRBV12-3/TRBV12-4	TGTGCCAGCAGTCCGACCGGGACAGGTCCCTCACCCCTCCACTTT	CASSPTGTGPSPLHF
many	.	TRBJ2-1	TRBV4-2	TGTGCCAGCAGCCAAGAACCCGGACTGTACAATGAGCAGTTCTTC	CASSQEPGLYNEQFF
.	.	TRBJ2-1	TRBV7-8	TGTGCCAGCAGCTTAGTGCAGAATGAGCAGTTCTTC	CASSLVQNEQFF
.	.	TRBJ2-6	TRBV7-2	TGTGCCAGCAGCCTCGTTTACTCTGGGGCCAACGTCCTGACTTTC	CASSLVYSGANVLTF
few	.	TRBJ2-1	TRBV24-1	TGTGCCACCAGTGCCCCTTTGGGAGGTGAGCAGTTCTTC	CATSAPLGGEQFF
.	TRBD1	TRBJ1-6	TRBV7-2	TGTGCCAGCAGCCCCACCGGGACAGGGGGTAATTCACCCCTCCACTTT	CASSPTGTGGNSPLHF
many	.	TRBJ2-5	TRBV5-1	TGCGCCAGCAGCTTGGCGGCAGGGGAAGAGACCCAGTACTTC	CASSLAAGEETQYF
.	.	TRBJ1-4	TRBV28	TGTGCCAGCAGTTTATCCACCTCGGGCATAACTAATGAAAAACTGTTTTTT	CASSLSTSGITNEKLFF
many	TRBD1	TRBJ2-7	TRBV20-1	TGCAGTGCTGGGGGACAGGCCCACTCCTACGAGCAGTACTTC	CSAGGQAHSYEQYF
.	TRBD2	TRBJ2-1	TRBV6-1	TGTGCCAGCAGTCAGGGACTAGCGGGAGCCTACGAGCAGTTCTTC	CASSQGLAGAYEQFF
many	TRBD2	TRBJ2-5	TRBV3-1	TGTGCCAGCAGCCTCAGGCGGATAGCGGGAGGCCTGGTGGAGACCCAGTACTTC	CASSLRRIAGGLVETQYF
few	.	TRBJ2-1	TRBV24-1	TGTGCCACCAGTGACTATTACAATGAGCAGTTCTTC	CATSDYYNEQFF
many	.	TRBJ1-4	TRBV9	TGTGCCAGCAGCGCCACGGGACTTAATGAAAAACTGTTTTTT	CASSATGLNEKLFF
.	TRBD1	TRBJ2-3	TRBV24-1	TGTGCCACCAGTGATCCGACAGGGTGGGGGACAGATACGCAGTATTTT	CATSDPTGWGTDTQYF
many	TRBD2	TRBJ2-2	TRBV12-3/TRBV12-4	TGTGCCAGCAGACTAGCGGGCGAAACCGGGGAGCTGTTTTTT	CASRLAGETGELFF
many	.	TRBJ2-1	TRBV5-1	TGCGCCAGCAGCTTGGCCCCTGGGGGTTCTCCGTTCTTC	CASSLAPGGSPFF
many	.	TRBJ1-1	TRBV14	TGTGCCAGCAGCCCAACCATGAACACTGAAGCTTTCTTT	CASSPTMNTEAFF
few	TRBD2	TRBJ2-2	TRBV4-1	TGCGCCAGCAGCCGCCGGACTAGCGGGGGCACCGGGGAGCTGTTTTTT	CASSRRTSGGTGELFF
.	.	TRBJ2-6	TRBV27	TGTGCCAGCAGTTCGGGACGGCTCTCTGGGGCCAACGTCCTGACTTTC	CASSSGRLSGANVLTF
many	.	TRBJ2-1	TRBV20-1	TGCAGTGCCCAGCAGGGCGGGAATGAGCAGTTCTTC	CSAQQGGNEQFF
many	.	TRBJ2-2	TRBV20-1	TGCAGTGCTACCGGGACTTACTCGCTGCCCACCGGGGAGCTGTTTTTT	CSATGTYSLPTGELFF
many	.	TRBJ2-7	TRBV28	TGTGCCAGCTCGATCGGTTCTAACGAGCAGTACTTC	CASSIGSNEQYF
once	.	TRBJ2-7	TRBV5-8	TGCGCCAGCAGGGTTGGAAGCAATTCCTACGAGCAGTACTTC	CASRVGSNSYEQYF
.	.	TRBJ1-1	TRBV28	TGTGCCAGCAGTTTACGGGGGGCAGGAAACACTGAAGCTTTCTTT	CASSLRGAGNTEAFF
many	.	TRBJ2-5	TRBV18	TGTGCCAGCTCACCACAGAAACTGCTGTCTGAGACCCAGTACTTC	CASSPQKLLSETQYF
many	TRBD2	TRBJ2-3	TRBV7-2	TGTGCCAGCAGCCCCCTAGCGGGAGGAACCACAGATACGCAGTATTTT	CASSPLAGGTTDTQYF
many	.	TRBJ2-2	TRBV28	TGTGCCACACAGGGCCCGAACACCGGGGAGCTGTTTTTT	CATQGPNTGELFF
many	.	TRBJ1-2	TRBV7-2	TGTGCCAGCAGCCCGACCGACATGTATGGCTACACCTTC	CASSPTDMYGYTF
many	.	TRBJ2-1	TRBV7-8	TGTGCCAGCAGCTTAAGGGTAGCGGCCTACAATGAGCAGTTCTTC	CASSLRVAAYNEQFF
.	.	TRBJ2-7	TRBV2	TGTGCCAGCAGGAAGGAGGGGGGATCCCACGAGCAGTACTTC	CASRKEGGSHEQYF
many	TRBD1	TRBJ2-6	TRBV6-6	TGTGCCAGCAGTTACGGGACAGCGAACTCTGGGGCCAACGTCCTGACTTTC	CASSYGTANSGANVLTF
.	.	TRBJ1-2	TRBV25-1	TGTGCCAGCAGTGACGCCTCCTATGGCTACACCTTC	CASSDASYGYTF
.	TRBD1	TRBJ1-2	TRBV20-1	TGCAGTGCTAGACCACAGGGGAGCTATGGCTACACCTTC	CSARPQGSYGYTF
many	.	TRBJ2-1	TRBV20-1	TGCAGTGCCTCTGACCCCCGGGGTACCAATGAGCAGTTCTTC	CSASDPRGTNEQFF
.	TRBD1	TRBJ2-7	TRBV28	TGTGCCAGCCGGGGACAGGGCCCCTACGAGCAGTACTTC	CASRGQGPYEQYF
many	.	TRBJ1-1	TRBV7-3	TGTGCCAGCAGCTTAAATTCGCCGGCCACTGAAGCTTTCTTT	CASSLNSPATEAFF
few	.	TRBJ2-2	TRBV19	TGTGCCAGTAGTAAGAGGACTATCAACACCGGGGAGCTGTTTTTT	CASSKRTINTGELFF
few	TRBD2	TRBJ2-1	TRBV5-6	TGTGCCAGCAGCGTAACTAGCGGGATCTACAATGAGCAGTTCTTC	CASSVTSGIYNEQFF
.	.	TRBJ1-1	TRBV4-1	TGCGCCAGCAGCCAATATCAGGGACCAATGAACACTGAAGCTTTCTTT	CASSQYQGPMNTEAFF
many	.	TRBJ1-5	TRBV2	TGTGCCAGCAGATATTCGGGCAATCAGCCCCAGCATTTT	CASRYSGNQPQHF
many	.	TRBJ2-7	TRBV7-2	TGTGCCAGCAGCTTAGGACCGACAGTCTACGAGCAGTACTTC	CASSLGPTVYEQYF
many	.	TRBJ1-4	TRBV2	TGTGCCAGCAGTGAGGGCGCGTTGGCAGGGGTGGAAAAACTGTTTTTT	CASSEGALAGVEKLFF